The TCR beta chain described here comes from a study of shared clonotypes between healthy human individuals (TCRdb year 2020). Study-wide context: Three men and two women, aged 18 to 49 years, made up the cohort. Blood TCR repertoires of roughly five healthy adults were deeply sequenced to estimate repertoire size and the extent of clonotype sharing between individuals. Different laboratories and diverse techniques were used to prepare libraries and sequence TCR repertoires, to increase sequencing depth and limit assay-specific biases. Between about 0.8 and 8.9 billion PBMCs per donor were obtained by leukapheresis. For each donor, CD4 naive and CD4 memory were each run on three plates, CD8 naive on two plates, and CD8 memory on one plate.

General conclusions and limits of the study: Compared with non-shared clonotypes, the clonotypes found in all four sorted-subset donors had higher generation probabilities. The genetic and exposure-history diversity represented was limited by the small number of donors. Sharing across a few donors was observed for approximately 4.6% of naive CD4, over 3% of naive CD8, roughly 2.4% of memory CD4, and over 0.3% of memory CD8 clonotypes. Larger estimated clonotype richness was generally found for naive subsets than for memory subsets. Rarefaction of sorted-subset datasets indicated incomplete sequencing despite the large sequencing depth. Sampling was limited to blood, and TCR repertoires in tissue likely differ from TCR repertoires in blood. Pairwise subsampling led to the expectation that sequencing depth would affect the degree of clonotype sharing among donors.

The donors were healthy, HIV-negative adults who had no recently reported acute infections or vaccinations. Every donor was a Caucasian adult residing in Nashville, Tennessee, USA. CD4+ T cells were enriched by magnetic negative selection; naive cells were then positively selected on CD45RA, and the negative fraction formed the memory subset. After blood collection by leukapheresis, PBMCs were isolated using Ficoll-Histopaque density gradient centrifugation and then cryopreserved in the vapor phase of liquid nitrogen. Analytical flow cytometry was used to check the purity and quantity of every magnetically sorted T cell population. Genomic DNA was isolated from every sorted fraction and measured by UV absorbance on a Nanodrop 2000c. About this clone itself: Its antigen is still unknown. Within one base of it there is no much larger clone, and no base qualities were kept.

TCR CDR3 regions were amplified from genomic DNA by multiplex PCR using the deep immunoSEQ assay. Extracted genomic DNA from each cell subset was distributed evenly across all wells of several immunoSEQ 96-well plates, and each plate was treated as a replicate. For sorted subsets, each replicate PCR was loaded with approximately 0.2 ug genomic DNA, equivalent to 25,000 to 35,000 T cell genomes. Purified libraries were quantified with a Qubit 3.0 fluorometer, sized on a Bioanalyzer 2100, and re-quantified with the KAPA Library Quantification kit. Every immunoSEQ 96-well plate was sequenced on a separate single-read 150-cycle Illumina NextSeq 550 flow cell. In the authors' own workflow: Because the immunoSEQ output included only junctional sequences and no quality scores, the filtering could not be the same as the filtering used for full-length reads. Sequences were annotated with PyIR, a Python wrapper for IgBLAST v1.9, and V/J genes and CDR3 were assigned using IMGT germline references. Any read was removed if the V/J assignment was weak (E-value above 1e-6), the CDR3 was missing, or the read contained stop codons, out-of-frame junctions, or ambiguous translated residues. V3J clonotypes were defined as sequences sharing an identical inferred V gene, J gene, and CDR3 amino acid sequence. Percentage overlap between repertoires was computed as shared unique clonotypes divided by the size of the smaller repertoire. Repertoire richness was assessed with RTK rarefaction, the Chao1 estimator, and Recon v2.1 estimates of unobserved clonotypes. Generation probabilities for all TCRbeta clonotypes obtained by the gDNA method from a handful of donors were computed using OLGA. Drawn from immuneACCESS, this table holds only the in-frame rearrangements with V and J called that TCRdb kept. Clones are partly lost; checked studies trace under half to an unresolved V gene and leave the rest unexplained. Clonal size and the V and J genes are those of that table, whereas D and trimming came from the DNA. Present in this sample are fewer than 1.6 million clones, just under 99% of which were seen just once. Approximately 0.38% of the sample comes from the top ten.

V lost 1 base and J lost 0 bases; the stretch between them is 10 bases long. CDR1 and CDR2 were assigned from the germline V gene (reference sequence) as SEHNR and FQNEAQ. The CDR3 sequence holds 16 residues, the cysteine and phenylalanine included. The only DNA kept is the CDR3, 48 bases in frame from the first base. The chain employs TRBV7-9 and TRBJ2-1; a confident D gene designation cannot be given. What was sequenced was naive CD4+ T cells sorted from blood. The sample's cell subset or site label, decoded: CD45RA+ positively selected. The TCR sequence derives from a man under 40 in good health. The CDR3 region reads CASSLVGRSSYNEQFF. The sequenced DNA is TGTGCCAGCAGCTTAGTTGGCCGTAGCTCCTACAATGAGCAGTTCTTC.